This passage covers 17 T cell receptor beta chains from one sample sequenced in a study of blood T cell repertoires in COVID-19. Only in-frame clones appear in the TCRdb table, and some are missing; sequencing was by immunoSEQ multiplex PCR. The sample holds about 120,000 clones; approximately 80% are singletons and the top ten take almost 4%. Material: peripheral blood. These receptors all stem from a woman aged 80 or older with acute or convalescent COVID-19.

This clone was recorded only once. The gene calls are TRBV7-2 and TRBJ2-7; 7 bases fit TRBD1. The CDR3 length is 15 residues. Per the germline V gene, CDR1 is SGHTA and CDR2 is FQGNSA. Unmatched junction bases numbered 12, after V lost 5 bases and J lost 5 bases. CDR3 sequence (DNA): TGTGCCAGCAGCCCGACAGGGATTCCACTGGACGAGCAGTACTTC. It encodes CASSPTGIPLDEQYF.

The chain carries TRBV7-3 and TRBJ2-3; 11 nucleotides match TRBD2. The CDR3 length is 16 residues. Germline CDR1 is SGHTA and CDR2 is FQGTGA. Trimming removed 6 bases from V and 2 bases from J; junction bases left unmatched: 7. The DNA of the CDR3 is TGTGCCAGCAGACTCCCGGGACTAGCGGTCACAGATACGCAGTATTTT. Residues: CASRLPGLAVTDTQYF.

The chain employs TRBV6-5 and TRBJ2-3; D is unclear. V was clipped by 2 bases and J by 0 bases, with 12 bases between them. The CDR3 length is 16 residues. Germline assignment: CDR1 MNHEY and CDR2 SVGAGI. The CDR3 DNA follows: TGTGCCAGCAGTTACCGCACTTCCTCTAGCACAGATACGCAGTATTTT. Protein: CASSYRTSSSTDTQYF.

The rearrangement uses TRBV7-3 and TRBJ2-3; the match to TRBD2 covers 12 bases. Germline V lookup: CDR1 SGHTA, CDR2 FQGTGA. V shed 5 bases, J shed 4 bases, and the junction held 7 bases outside the gene matches. The length of the CDR3 is 16 residues. CDR3 nucleotides: TGTGCCAGCAGCCCCAAGACTAGCGGGAGTGCAGATACGCAGTATTTT. Protein sequence: CASSPKTSGSADTQYF. The variable domain in full, with the rest retrieved from reference TRBV7-3 and TRBJ2-3, is GAGVSQTPSNKVTEKGKYVELRCDPISGHTALYWYRQSLGQGPEFLIYFQGTGAADDSGLPNDRFFAVRPEGSVSTLKIQRTERGDSAVYLCASSPKTSGSADTQYFGPGTRLTVL.

This clone has a handful of counts. The rearrangement uses TRBV19 and TRBJ1-2, with TRBD1 matching over 7 bases. Trimming cost V 7 bases and J 4 bases; bases outside gene matches: 15. This CDR3 comprises 16 residues. Per the germline V gene, CDR1 is LNHDA and CDR2 is SQIVND (reference sequence). CDR3 nucleotides: TGTGCCAGTACCCTACAATCGGGAGGGGGCTTCTATGGCTACACCTTC. Its translation: CASTLQSGGGFYGYTF.

J is TRBJ2-1 and V is TRBV4-3; TRBD2 aligns across 15 bases. V gave up 4 bases and J gave up 10 bases; unmatched junction bases: 5. CDR3 length equals 15 residues. Per the germline V gene, CDR1 is LGHNA and CDR2 is YSLEER. CDR3 sequence: CASSLGLAGGLEQFF. CDR3 DNA sequence: TGCGCCAGCAGCCTCGGACTAGCGGGAGGGTTGGAGCAGTTCTTC.

The chain joins TRBV4-1 to TRBJ2-1; 7 bases are shared with TRBD2. V trimming: 0 bases; J trimming: 5 bases; junction bases outside the gene matches: 10. The V gene's germline CDR1 is MGHRA and CDR2 YSYEKL. This CDR3 spans 17 amino acids. The CDR3 DNA reads TGCGCCAGCAGCCAAGAAGTCCCCGGCGGGGGAAACAATGAGCAGTTCTTC. It specifies CASSQEVPGGGNNEQFF.

This chain links TRBV9 with TRBJ2-3, with D uncertain. Per the germline V gene, CDR1 is SGDLS and CDR2 is YYNGEE. The CDR3 is 15 residues long. The V gene lost 0 bases and the J gene lost 2 bases, with 10 bases spanning the gap. CDR3 protein: CASSVDGGYTDTQYF. The CDR3 DNA follows: TGTGCCAGCAGCGTAGATGGCGGTTACACAGATACGCAGTATTTT.

CDR3 region: CASSLSLSYNEQFF. In DNA form, the CDR3 reads TGTGCCAGCAGTCTGAGCCTCTCCTACAATGAGCAGTTCTTC. This chain connects TRBV6-2 or TRBV6-3 to TRBJ2-1; D is undetermined. CDR3 length: 14 residues. The V gene lost 5 bases and the J gene lost 0 bases, with 8 bases spanning the gap. Germline-derived CDR1 and CDR2 are MNHEY and SVGEGT.

The rearrangement links TRBV7-2 to TRBJ2-5; weak D call: TRBD2 (5 bases). Trimming left V 1 base short and J 1 base short, with 7 bases between. Germline V gene data show CDR1 as SGHTA and CDR2 as FQGNSA. The CDR3 is 14 amino acids. In DNA, the CDR3 is TGTGCCAGCAGCTTAGGGAGGATCCAAGAGACCCAGTACTTC. Amino acid sequence: CASSLGRIQETQYF.

This clone was found a few times. The gene calls are TRBV10-3 and TRBJ1-3; 9 nucleotides line up with TRBD1. CDR3 length equals 15 residues. J lost 3 bases, V lost 3 bases, and 3 bases had no gene match. Germline V CDR1 and CDR2: ENHRY, SYGVKD. The CDR3 nucleotides read TGTGCCATCAGTGACGGGGACAGGGTTGGAAACACCATATATTTT. This sequence encodes CAISDGDRVGNTIYF.

V usage is TRBV2 and J usage is TRBJ1-1; D is uncertain. Germline assignment: CDR1 SNHLY and CDR2 FYNNEI. The CDR3 is 15 amino acids. V gave up 1 base and J gave up 0 bases, with 9 bases separating them. As DNA, the CDR3 is TGTGCCAGCAGTGAAGGGGCTCCACTGAACACTGAAGCTTTCTTT. This encodes CASSEGAPLNTEAFF. Combining the CDR3 with reference TRBV2 and TRBJ1-1 gives the whole variable domain EPEVTQTPSHQVTQMGQEVILRCVPISNHLYFYWYRQILGQKVEFLVSFYNNEISEKSEIFDDQFSVERPDGSNFTLKIRSTKLEDSAMYFCASSEGAPLNTEAFFGQGTRLTVV.

The CDR3 reads CASSFKGYEQYF. Written as DNA, the CDR3 is TGTGCCAGCAGCTTCAAGGGGTACGAGCAGTACTTC. The chain joins TRBV5-6 to TRBJ2-7; TRBD1 might be the D (5 bases). The CDR3 runs to 12 residues. Germline V gene lookup returns CDR1 SGHDT and CDR2 YYEEEE. V was clipped by 2 bases and J by 4 bases, with 7 bases between them.

CDR3 protein: CASSPPGISGNTIYF. CDR3 in DNA: TGTGCCAGCAGTCCCCCCGGGATCTCTGGAAACACCATATATTTT. The rearrangement links TRBV28 to TRBJ1-3, with D unresolved. With 5 bases removed from V and 0 bases from J, the gap between germline ends came to 11 bases. The CDR3 covers 15 residues. Germline-derived CDR1 and CDR2 are MDHEN and SYDVKM.

This chain links TRBV3-1 (or the pseudogene TRBV3-2) with TRBJ2-1, with TRBD2 matching 8 bases. The CDR3 extends over 16 amino acids. V dropped 5 bases and J dropped 7; count of bases not matched to a gene: 13. The germline CDR1 and CDR2 sequences are LGHDT and YNNKEL (reference sequence). The CDR3 region is CASSSTRLAFSNEQFF. Written as DNA, the CDR3 is TGTGCCAGCAGCTCAACTCGACTAGCGTTCAGTAATGAGCAGTTCTTC.

This chain's CDR3 is CASSTQASGTGELFF. In nucleotides, the CDR3 is TGTGCCAGTAGTACTCAAGCCTCGGGCACCGGGGAGCTGTTTTTT. The chain is built from TRBV19 and TRBJ2-2; D is uncertain. Germline V gene sequence: CDR1 LNHDA, CDR2 SQIVND (reference sequence). This CDR3 is built from 15 residues. Trimming removed 4 bases from V and 4 bases from J, with 13 bases in between. Full variable domain (outside the CDR3, taken from reference TRBV19 and TRBJ2-2): DGGITQSPKYLFRKEGQNVTLSCEQNLNHDAMYWYRQDPGQGLRLIYYSQIVNDFQKGDIAEGYSVSREKKESFPLTVTSAQKNPTAFYLCASSTQASGTGELFFGEGSRLTVL.

This chain joins TRBV4-2 and TRBJ2-7; 10 nucleotides align to TRBD2. The ends lost 0 bases at V and 1 base at J; junction bases unmatched: 3. The CDR3 has 16 residues. In germline, CDR1 is LGHNA, CDR2 YNFKEQ. The CDR3, as DNA: TGTGCCAGCAGCCAAGATGGGACTAGCGATTCCTACGAGCAGTACTTC. It translates to CASSQDGTSDSYEQYF.